A selection of T cell receptor beta chains follows, all from one sample in a study of cytomegalovirus exposure and HLA in healthy donors. Repertoires were generated with immunoSEQ multiplex PCR, while TCRdb's copy carries only in-frame clones and drops some. In all, the sample yields fewer than 200,000 clones. Sequenced: PBMCs. These receptor sequences come from a young man in good health and CMV-seronegative. The CDR3 runs from the conserved cysteine through the conserved F or W. The D gene is left open where the match is weak.

j_gene: TRBJ2-7; v_gene: TRBV11-3; d_gene: .; CDR3aa: CASSSGYEQYF; CDR3nt: TGTGCCAGCAGCTCAGGATACGAGCAGTACTTC
j_gene: TRBJ2-7; v_gene: TRBV7-2; d_gene: TRBD1; CDR3aa: CASSFRDSVSYEQYF; CDR3nt: TGTGCCAGCAGCTTCCGGGACAGTGTCTCCTACGAGCAGTACTTC
j_gene: TRBJ2-1; v_gene: TRBV4-1; d_gene: TRBD2; CDR3aa: CASSHGGGPPNEQFF; CDR3nt: TGCGCCAGCAGCCACGGGGGGGGGCCCCCCAATGAGCAGTTCTTC
j_gene: TRBJ1-1; v_gene: TRBV10-1; d_gene: .; CDR3aa: CASRYRKNTEAFF; CDR3nt: TGCGCCAGCAGGTACAGGAAGAACACTGAAGCTTTCTTT
j_gene: TRBJ2-1; v_gene: TRBV10-1; d_gene: TRBD2; CDR3aa: CASSPGGLAGGPEKNEQFF; CDR3nt: TGCGCCAGCAGCCCAGGGGGCCTAGCGGGAGGGCCAGAGAAAAATGAGCAGTTCTTC
j_gene: TRBJ1-5; v_gene: TRBV28; d_gene: TRBD1; CDR3aa: CATMAGTGLPNQPQHF; CDR3nt: TGTGCCACTATGGCCGGGACAGGGCTCCCTAATCAGCCCCAGCATTTT
j_gene: TRBJ1-1; v_gene: TRBV5-4; d_gene: .; CDR3aa: CASSLDSLNTEAFF; CDR3nt: TGTGCCAGCAGCTTGGACAGCTTGAACACTGAAGCTTTCTTT
j_gene: TRBJ2-7; v_gene: TRBV10-1; d_gene: TRBD2; CDR3aa: CASSGSGTSSYEQYF; CDR3nt: TGCGCCAGCAGTGGTAGCGGGACGAGTTCCTACGAGCAGTACTTC
j_gene: TRBJ2-5; v_gene: TRBV11-2; d_gene: TRBD2; CDR3aa: CASTGGSGGQETQYF; CDR3nt: TGTGCCAGCACCGGGGGTAGCGGGGGACAAGAGACCCAGTACTTC
j_gene: TRBJ1-5; v_gene: TRBV19; d_gene: .; CDR3aa: CASSILYQPQHF; CDR3nt: TGTGCCAGTAGTATATTATATCAGCCCCAGCATTTT
j_gene: TRBJ1-2; v_gene: TRBV5-5; d_gene: .; CDR3aa: CASSSTRGGYTF; CDR3nt: TGTGCCAGCAGCTCAACAAGGGGAGGCTACACCTTC
j_gene: TRBJ1-5; v_gene: TRBV19; d_gene: TRBD1; CDR3aa: CASRGTGNSNQPQHF; CDR3nt: TGTGCCAGTAGAGGGACAGGGAATAGCAATCAGCCCCAGCATTTT
j_gene: TRBJ2-2; v_gene: TRBV6-6; d_gene: TRBD2; CDR3aa: CASSPTSGSAGELFF; CDR3nt: TGTGCCAGCAGCCCGACTAGCGGGAGTGCGGGGGAGCTGTTTTTT
j_gene: TRBJ2-2; v_gene: TRBV27; d_gene: TRBD1; CDR3aa: CASSPRTGNTGELFF; CDR3nt: TGTGCCAGCAGTCCCCGGACAGGGAACACCGGGGAGCTGTTTTTT
j_gene: TRBJ2-1; v_gene: TRBV7-9; d_gene: TRBD2; CDR3aa: CASSGRTSGGSYNEQFF; CDR3nt: TGTGCCAGCAGCGGAAGGACTAGCGGGGGCTCCTACAATGAGCAGTTCTTC
j_gene: TRBJ1-2; v_gene: TRBV18; d_gene: TRBD1; CDR3aa: CASSLGNRGTYGYTF; CDR3nt: TGTGCCAGCTCACTGGGGAACAGGGGGACCTATGGCTACACCTTC
j_gene: TRBJ2-6; v_gene: TRBV28; d_gene: .; CDR3aa: CASSLNPGSGANVLTF; CDR3nt: TGTGCCAGCAGTTTAAACCCGGGGTCTGGGGCCAACGTCCTGACTTTC
j_gene: TRBJ1-1; v_gene: TRBV19; d_gene: TRBD1; CDR3aa: CASSVAARGTAEAFF; CDR3nt: TGTGCCAGTAGTGTCGCCGCCAGAGGGACAGCTGAAGCTTTCTTT
j_gene: TRBJ2-5; v_gene: TRBV29-1; d_gene: TRBD2; CDR3aa: CSATPGGGPETQYF; CDR3nt: TGCAGCGCTACGCCTGGGGGAGGGCCAGAGACCCAGTACTTC
j_gene: TRBJ1-5; v_gene: TRBV6-5; d_gene: TRBD1; CDR3aa: CASSGDRHNQPQHF; CDR3nt: TGTGCCAGCAGCGGGGACAGACATAATCAGCCCCAGCATTTT
j_gene: TRBJ1-5; v_gene: TRBV19; d_gene: TRBD1; CDR3aa: CASSSNPWDSKRGNQPQHF; CDR3nt: TGTGCCAGTAGTTCTAACCCATGGGACAGCAAAAGGGGCAATCAGCCCCAGCATTTT
j_gene: TRBJ2-7; v_gene: TRBV5-6; d_gene: TRBD1; CDR3aa: CASSSLGTGVIYEQYF; CDR3nt: TGTGCCAGCAGCTCTTTGGGGACAGGAGTCATCTACGAGCAGTACTTC
j_gene: TRBJ2-1; v_gene: TRBV5-1; d_gene: TRBD2; CDR3aa: CASSLGWTSGIDEQFF; CDR3nt: TGCGCCAGCAGCTTGGGGTGGACTAGCGGGATTGATGAGCAGTTCTTC
j_gene: TRBJ1-3; v_gene: TRBV5-1; d_gene: TRBD1; CDR3aa: CASGTGGGGNTIYF; CDR3nt: TGCGCCAGCGGGACAGGCGGTGGAGGAAACACCATATATTTT